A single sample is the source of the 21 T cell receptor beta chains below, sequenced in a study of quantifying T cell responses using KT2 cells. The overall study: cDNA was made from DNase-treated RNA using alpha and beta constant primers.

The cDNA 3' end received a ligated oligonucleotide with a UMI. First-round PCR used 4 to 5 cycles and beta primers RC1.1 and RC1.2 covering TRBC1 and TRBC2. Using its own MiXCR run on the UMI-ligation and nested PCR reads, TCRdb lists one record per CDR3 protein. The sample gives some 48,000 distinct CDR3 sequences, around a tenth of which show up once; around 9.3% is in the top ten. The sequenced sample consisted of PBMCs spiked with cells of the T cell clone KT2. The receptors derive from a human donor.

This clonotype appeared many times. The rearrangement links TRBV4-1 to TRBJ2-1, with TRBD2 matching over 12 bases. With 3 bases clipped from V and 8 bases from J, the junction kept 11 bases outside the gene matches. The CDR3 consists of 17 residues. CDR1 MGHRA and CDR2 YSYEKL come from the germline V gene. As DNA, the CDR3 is TGCGCCAGCAGCCAGGCCATTACTAGCGGGGGGAAGTATGAGCAGTTCTTC. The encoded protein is CASSQAITSGGKYEQFF.

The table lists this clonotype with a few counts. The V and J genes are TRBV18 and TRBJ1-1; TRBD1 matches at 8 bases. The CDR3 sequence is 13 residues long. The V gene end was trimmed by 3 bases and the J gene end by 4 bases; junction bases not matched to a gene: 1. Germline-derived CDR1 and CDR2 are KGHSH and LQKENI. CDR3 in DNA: TGTGCCAGCTCACCCGGACAGGGCACTGAAGCTTTCTTT. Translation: CASSPGQGTEAFF.

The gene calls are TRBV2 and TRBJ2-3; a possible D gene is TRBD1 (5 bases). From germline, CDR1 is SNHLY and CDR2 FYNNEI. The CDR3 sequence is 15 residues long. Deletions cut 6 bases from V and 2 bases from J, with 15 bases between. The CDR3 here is CASRDIQGNTDTQYF. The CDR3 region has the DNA TGTGCCAGCAGGGATATCCAGGGAAACACAGATACGCAGTATTTT. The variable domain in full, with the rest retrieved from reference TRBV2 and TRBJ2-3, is EPEVTQTPSHQVTQMGQEVILRCVPISNHLYFYWYRQILGQKVEFLVSFYNNEISEKSEIFDDQFSVERPDGSNFTLKIRSTKLEDSAMYFCASRDIQGNTDTQYFGPGTRLTVL.

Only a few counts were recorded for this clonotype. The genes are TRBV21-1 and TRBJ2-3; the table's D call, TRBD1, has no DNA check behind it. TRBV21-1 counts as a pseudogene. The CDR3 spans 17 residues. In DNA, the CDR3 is TGTGCCAGCAGGAAACCCCGACGGGGGTGGCGCACAGATACGCAGTATTTT. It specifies CASRKPRRGWRTDTQYF.

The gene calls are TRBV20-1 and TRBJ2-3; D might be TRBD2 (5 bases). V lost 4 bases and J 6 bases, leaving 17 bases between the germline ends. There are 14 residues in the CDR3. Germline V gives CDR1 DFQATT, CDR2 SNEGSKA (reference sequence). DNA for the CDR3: TGCAGTGCTACGGACGAGGGAAGTTGGGATACGCAGTATTTT. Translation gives CSATDEGSWDTQYF.

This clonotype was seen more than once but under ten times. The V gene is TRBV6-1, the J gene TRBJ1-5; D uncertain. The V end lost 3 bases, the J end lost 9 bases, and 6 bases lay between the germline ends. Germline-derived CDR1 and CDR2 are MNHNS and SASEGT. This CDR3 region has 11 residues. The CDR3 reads CASSDGRPQHF. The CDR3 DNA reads TGTGCCAGCAGTGACGGTAGGCCCCAGCATTTT.

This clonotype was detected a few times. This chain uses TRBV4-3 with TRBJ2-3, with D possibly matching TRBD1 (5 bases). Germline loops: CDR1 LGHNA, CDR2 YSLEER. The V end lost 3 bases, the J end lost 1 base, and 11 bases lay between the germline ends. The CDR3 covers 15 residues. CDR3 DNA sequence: TGCGCCAGCAGCCAGGCAGTGGGGCGCACAGATACGCAGTATTTT. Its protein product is CASSQAVGRTDTQYF.

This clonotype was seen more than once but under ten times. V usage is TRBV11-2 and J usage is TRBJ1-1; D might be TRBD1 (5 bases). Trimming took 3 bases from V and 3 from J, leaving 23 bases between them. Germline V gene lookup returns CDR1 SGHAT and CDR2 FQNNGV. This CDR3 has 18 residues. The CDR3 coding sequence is TGTGCCAGCAGCTTCAATGCGAGGACACCCCTGCAGGACACTGAAGCTTTCTTT. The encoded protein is CASSFNARTPLQDTEAFF.

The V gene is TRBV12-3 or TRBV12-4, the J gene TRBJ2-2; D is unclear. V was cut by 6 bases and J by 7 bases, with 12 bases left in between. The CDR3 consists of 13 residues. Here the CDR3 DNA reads TGTGCCAGCAGCAAAAAGGCGGTCGGGGAGCTGTTTTTT. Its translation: CASSKKAVGELFF.

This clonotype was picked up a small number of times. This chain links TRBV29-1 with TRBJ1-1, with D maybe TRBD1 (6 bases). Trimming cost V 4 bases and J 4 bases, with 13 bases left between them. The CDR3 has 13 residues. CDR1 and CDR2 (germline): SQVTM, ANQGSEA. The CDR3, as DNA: TGCAGCGTTGGGGGGGCCGGTGGCACTGAAGCTTTCTTT. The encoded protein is CSVGGAGGTEAFF. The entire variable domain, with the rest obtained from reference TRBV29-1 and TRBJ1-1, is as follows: SAVISQKPSRDICQRGTSLTIQCQVDSQVTMMFWYRQQPGQSLTLIATANQGSEATYESGFVIDKFPISRPNLTFSTLTVSNMSPEDSSIYLCSVGGAGGTEAFFGQGTRLTVV.

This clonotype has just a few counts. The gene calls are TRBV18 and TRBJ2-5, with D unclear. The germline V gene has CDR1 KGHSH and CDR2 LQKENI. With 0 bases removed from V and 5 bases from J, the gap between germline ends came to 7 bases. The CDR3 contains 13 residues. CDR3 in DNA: TGTGCCAGCTCACCACCTCTCCCGGAGACCCAGTACTTC. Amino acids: CASSPPLPETQYF.

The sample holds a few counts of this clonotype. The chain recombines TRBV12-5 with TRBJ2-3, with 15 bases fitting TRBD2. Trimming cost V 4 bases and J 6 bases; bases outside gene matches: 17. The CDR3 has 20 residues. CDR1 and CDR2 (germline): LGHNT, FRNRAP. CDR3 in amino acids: CASGSFRTSGRAFYMDTQYF. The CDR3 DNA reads TGTGCTAGTGGTTCCTTCCGGACTAGCGGGAGGGCCTTTTACATGGATACGCAGTATTTT.

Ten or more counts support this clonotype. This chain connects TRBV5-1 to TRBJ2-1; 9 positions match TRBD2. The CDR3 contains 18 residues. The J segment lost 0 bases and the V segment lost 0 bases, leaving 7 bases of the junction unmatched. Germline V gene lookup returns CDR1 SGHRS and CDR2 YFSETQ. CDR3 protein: CASSLALAGPSSYNEQFF. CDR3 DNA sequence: TGCGCCAGCAGCTTGGCGCTAGCGGGACCAAGCTCCTACAATGAGCAGTTCTTC.

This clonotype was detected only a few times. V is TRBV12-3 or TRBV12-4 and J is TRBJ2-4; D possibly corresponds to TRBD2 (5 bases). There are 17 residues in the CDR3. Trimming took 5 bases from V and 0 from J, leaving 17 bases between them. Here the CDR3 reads CASSPLVEGSAKNIQYF. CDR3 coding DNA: TGTGCCAGCAGTCCTCTAGTAGAGGGTTCAGCCAAAAACATTCAGTACTTC.

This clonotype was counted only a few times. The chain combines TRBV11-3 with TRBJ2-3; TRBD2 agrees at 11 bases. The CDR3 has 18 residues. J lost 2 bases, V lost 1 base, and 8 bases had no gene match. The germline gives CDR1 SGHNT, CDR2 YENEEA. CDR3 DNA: TGTGCCAGCAGCTTAGGCTTCGGGACTAGCGGTTCCACAGATACGCAGTATTTT. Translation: CASSLGFGTSGSTDTQYF.

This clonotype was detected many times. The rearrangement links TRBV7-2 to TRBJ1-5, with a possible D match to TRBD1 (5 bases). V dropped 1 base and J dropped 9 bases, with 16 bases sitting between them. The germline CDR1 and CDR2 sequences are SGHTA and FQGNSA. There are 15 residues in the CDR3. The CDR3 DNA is TGTGCCAGCAGCTTAGGAGGGGACTCAATCAGGCCCCAGCATTTT. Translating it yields CASSLGGDSIRPQHF.

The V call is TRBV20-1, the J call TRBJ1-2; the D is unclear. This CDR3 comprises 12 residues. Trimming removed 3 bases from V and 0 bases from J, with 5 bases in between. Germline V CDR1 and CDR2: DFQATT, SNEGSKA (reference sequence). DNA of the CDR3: TGCAGTGCTAGTCTGGCTAACTATGGCTACACCTTC. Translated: CSASLANYGYTF.

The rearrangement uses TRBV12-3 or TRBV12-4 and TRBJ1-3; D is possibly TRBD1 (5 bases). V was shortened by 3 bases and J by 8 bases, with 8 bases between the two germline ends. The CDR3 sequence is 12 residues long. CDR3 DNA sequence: TGTGCCAGCAGTTTTGGGGCATACACCATATATTTT. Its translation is CASSFGAYTIYF.

CDR3 sequence: CSAQEGGNTGELFF. CDR3 nucleotide sequence: TGCAGCGCCCAGGAGGGGGGGAACACCGGGGAGCTGTTTTTT. The V gene is TRBV29-1, the J gene TRBJ2-2; the D call may be TRBD1 or TRBD2 (6 bases each). Trimming took off 7 bases at V and 1 base at J, with 13 bases between the two ends. Germline CDR1 SQVTM, CDR2 ANQGSEA. There are 14 residues in the CDR3.

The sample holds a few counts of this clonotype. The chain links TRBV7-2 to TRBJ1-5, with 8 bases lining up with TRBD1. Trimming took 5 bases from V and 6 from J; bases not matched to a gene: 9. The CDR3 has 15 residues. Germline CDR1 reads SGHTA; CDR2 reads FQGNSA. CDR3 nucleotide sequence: TGTGCCAGCAGCCCGGGACAGGTTAGAAGTCAGCCCCAGCATTTT. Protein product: CASSPGQVRSQPQHF.

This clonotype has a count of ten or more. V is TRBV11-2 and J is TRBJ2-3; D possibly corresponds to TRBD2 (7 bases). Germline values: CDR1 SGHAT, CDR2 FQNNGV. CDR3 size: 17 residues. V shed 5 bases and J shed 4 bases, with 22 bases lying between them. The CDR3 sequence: CASSQRGGVTSPDTQYF. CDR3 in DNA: TGTGCCAGCAGCCAAAGGGGGGGTGTGACTAGCCCAGATACGCAGTATTTT.